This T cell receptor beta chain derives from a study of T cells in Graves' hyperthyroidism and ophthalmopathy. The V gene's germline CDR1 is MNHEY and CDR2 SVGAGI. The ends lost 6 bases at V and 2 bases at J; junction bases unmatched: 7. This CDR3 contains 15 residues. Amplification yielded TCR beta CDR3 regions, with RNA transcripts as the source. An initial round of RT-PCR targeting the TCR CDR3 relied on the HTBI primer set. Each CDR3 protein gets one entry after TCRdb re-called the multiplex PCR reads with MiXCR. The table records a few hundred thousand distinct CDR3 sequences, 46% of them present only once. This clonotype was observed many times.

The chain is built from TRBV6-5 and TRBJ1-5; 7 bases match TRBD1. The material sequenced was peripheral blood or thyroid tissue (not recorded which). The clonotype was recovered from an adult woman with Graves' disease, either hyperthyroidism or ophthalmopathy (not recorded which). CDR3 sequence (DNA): TGTGCCAGCAGCCAACAGGGGTTGGGCAATCAGCCCCAGCATTTT. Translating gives CASSQQGLGNQPQHF.